The clone carrying this TCR beta chain was counted between two and nine times. The antigen remains undetermined. Target depth was 1 in 200,000 to 1 in 1 million T cells, about 10x per clonotype. Profiling relied on immunoSEQ multiplex PCR, and the TCRdb table lists in-frame clones only, not all of them. The repertoire holds about 140,000 clones, with more than 70% as singletons. The sample comes from a study of cytotoxic CD8 clonotypes in ibrutinib-treated CLL. Study at large: In all, about 11 patients were relapsed/refractory, approximately 14 were treatment-naive and approximately 17 were IGHV unmutated. Recorded responses included approximately 24 partial and 2 complete; following median roughly 70 months, approximately 15 stayed remitted and 12 progressed.

Study outcomes and limitations: Public clonotypes occurred uncommonly; on treatment, they contracted or remained stable.

Sequencing was performed on PBMCs, taken after 36 months of ibrutinib treatment. The sequence was collected from a human donor with chronic lymphocytic leukemia.

The CDR3, as DNA: TGCAGCGTTAATGGTCAAAATCAGCCCCAGCATTTT. This translates into CSVNGQNQPQHF. This rearrangement joins TRBV29-1 to TRBJ1-5; no clear D gene. Trimming cost V 5 bases and J 4 bases, with 9 bases left between them. Germline V gene sequence: CDR1 SQVTM, CDR2 ANQGSEA. This CDR3 is built from 12 residues.